This passage covers 2 T cell receptor beta chains from one sample sequenced in a study of T cell changes during pregnancy in multiple sclerosis (dated by TCRdb to the late 2010s). The receptor library was made with the immunoSEQ multiplex PCR assay. TCRdb mirrors the immuneACCESS table, restricted to in-frame sequences. Some clones are absent from its copies; in checked studies, under half trace to an unresolved V gene, and the reason for the others is unknown. In all, the sample holds approximately 37,000 clones, and more than 85% of those were seen once. The top ten hold over 0.55% of the sample. Sample: CD4+ T cells from peripheral blood mononuclear cells, taken in the third trimester of pregnancy. These receptors were obtained from a female donor with multiple sclerosis, enrolled in a pregnancy study.

The chain has TRBV4-3 and TRBJ1-4; perhaps TRBD1 as D (5 bases). The CDR3 extends over 15 amino acids. Germline V gene sequence: CDR1 LGHNA, CDR2 YSLEER. V lost 1 base and J 7 bases, leaving 13 bases between the germline ends. As DNA, the CDR3 is TGCGCCAGCAGCCAAGCCGGGGGATTTGCTGAAAAACTGTTTTTT. It codes for CASSQAGGFAEKLFF.

The gene calls are TRBV5-1 and TRBJ1-1; a possible D gene is TRBD1 (5 bases). V shed 0 bases and J shed 2 bases, with 11 bases lying between them. The germline gives CDR1 SGHRS, CDR2 YFSETQ. This CDR3 comprises 15 residues. The CDR3 protein is CASSLAGVDNTEAFF. The CDR3 bases are TGCGCCAGCAGCTTGGCGGGGGTCGATAACACTGAAGCTTTCTTT.